The sequence of this T cell receptor beta chain was determined in a study of shared T cell receptors in the human thymus. This clone was observed a few times. Libraries were prepared by immunoSEQ multiplex PCR; TCRdb keeps only in-frame clonotypes and omits some of them. The repertoire includes hundreds of thousands of clones, more than 70% of them detected once, and roughly 0.0087% sits in the top ten. Trimming removed 5 bases from V and 2 bases from J; junction bases left unmatched: 14. This CDR3 spans 18 amino acids. In germline, CDR1 is MNHEY, CDR2 SMNVEV (reference sequence). These data also featured in a second study, about human thymus T cells. That paper adds: Corrective cardiac operations yielded the resected thymus tissue.

This clonotype originated in a boy less than two years old with a congenital heart defect. Sequencing was carried out using thymocytes. The chain recombines TRBV27 with TRBJ1-2, with TRBD1 identical over 10 bases. CDR3 residues: CASSSYPKSDRGNYGYTF. The CDR3 DNA is TGTGCCAGCAGTAGCTACCCCAAATCGGACAGGGGGAACTATGGCTACACCTTC.